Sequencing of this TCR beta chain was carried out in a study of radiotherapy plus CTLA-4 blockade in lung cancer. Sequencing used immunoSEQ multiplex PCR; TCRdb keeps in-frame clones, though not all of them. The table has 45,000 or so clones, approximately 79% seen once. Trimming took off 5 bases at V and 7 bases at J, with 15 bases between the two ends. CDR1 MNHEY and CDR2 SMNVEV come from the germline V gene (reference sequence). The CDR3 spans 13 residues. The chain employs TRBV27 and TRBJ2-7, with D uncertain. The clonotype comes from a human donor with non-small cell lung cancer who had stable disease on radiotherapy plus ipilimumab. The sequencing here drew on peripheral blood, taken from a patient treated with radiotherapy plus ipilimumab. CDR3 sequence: CASSPLSKGEQYV. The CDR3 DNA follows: TGTGCCAGCAGTCCTCTCTCTAAAGGGGAGCAGTACGTC.